This T cell receptor beta chain was captured by sequencing in a study of identical twins (dated by TCRdb to the mid-2010s). As for the study more broadly: To test whether fetal clonotypes persist, this study deep-sequenced TCR alpha and beta repertoires from monozygotic twins, from unrelated adults of various ages, and from cord blood. Replicate twin experiments were performed at different times using different library preparation protocols to rule out contamination. Overall study outcomes, separate from this receptor: In monozygotic twins, recombination models systematically underestimated out-of-frame TCR alpha sharing, but the models matched the sharing seen between unrelated individuals. Because the same donors could not be followed over many years, the conclusions relied on cross-sectional statistical analysis. Excess twin sharing in beta out-of-frame sequences was weaker because fewer shared sequences lowered the signal-to-noise ratio. Invariant T cells such as MAIT and iNKT could partly confound zero-insertion analyses, though diverse VJ usage argued against this for most clonotypes. Compared with coincidental sharing between unrelated individuals, an excess of low generation-probability sequences was observed among out-of-frame TCR alpha sequences shared between twins. Fewer insertions were carried by abundant cord blood beta clonotypes; a weaker similar trend was observed in young adult naive repertoires, while no such trend was observed in memory repertoires.

The library was generated by 5' RACE. Sequencing used an Illumina HiSeq 2000. Template switching added a universal primer binding site, and the final cDNA carried a unique molecular identifier that allowed TCR cDNA molecules to be counted accurately. First-strand cDNA for TCR alpha and beta chains was synthesized from specific primers in the conserved constant-segment region. Each cDNA library was double barcoded, with a SMART-Mk sample barcode plus Illumina barcodes, to control for contamination. Two successive PCR steps introduced TruSeq adapter sequences along with Illumina sample barcodes. TCR alpha and beta cDNA libraries were sequenced on the Illumina HiSeq platform with custom primers. On the authors' methods: MiGEC was used to process raw reads and extract unique molecular identifiers, and MiXCR was used to find CDR3 positions. Recombination models were inferred per individual with the repgenHMM and IGoR tools using an EM algorithm. The analysis of shared clonotypes was done with the tcR package in R, with sharing normalized by the product of cloneset sizes. To study raw recombination free of thymic and clonal selection effects, out-of-frame nonproductive sequences were analyzed. The public sequencing data were trimmed at Q25 with fastp and processed into clonotypes with MiXCR by TCRdb, which kept only in-frame beta chains. A single entry per CDR3 protein holds the most common genes and DNA from its merged rows. These V and J calls originate from TCRdb's pipeline instead of the authors' own analysis. A total of some 1,700,000 distinct CDR3 sequences appear in this sample, less than 35% of them only once. The ten largest clones capture about 0.3% of the sample.

Reading the germline V gene gives CDR1 SGHTA and CDR2 FQGNSA. Taken from cysteine to phenylalanine, the CDR3 has 16 residues. CDR3 DNA only is kept here, 48 bases in frame from base 1. About this clonotype: The specificity of this receptor is unknown. At one end, the junction sequence differs from germline, possibly due to a read error.

Every donor in the study was a healthy Caucasian. The receptor was isolated from a newborn girl in good health. Here the chain combines TRBV7-2 and TRBJ1-2; the D gene is not confidently resolved. The specimen sequenced was cord blood. The nucleotide sequence is TGTGCCAGCGGCTTAGACCCCGGACGGACTAACTATGGCTACACCTTC. Translation gives CASGLDPGRTNYGYTF.